This record covers a single TCR beta chain. The entry originates in a study of blood T cell repertoires in COVID-19. The method was immunoSEQ multiplex PCR; TCRdb's version includes in-frame clones alone and lacks a portion of them. The table shows around 70,000 clones, with approximately 80% occurring only once. The CDR3 sequence is 13 residues long. J was trimmed by 10 bases and V by 4 bases; bases with no gene match: 7. Germline CDR1 and CDR2: LNHDA and SQIVND (reference sequence). The receptor's source is a human donor in a cohort sampled during active COVID-19. J is TRBJ1-5 and V is TRBV19, with 7 bases identical to TRBD1. The sequenced material came from peripheral blood. The DNA for the CDR3 is TGTGCCAGTAGTACCCGCGGGGACAGTCCCCAGCATTTT. Protein: CASSTRGDSPQHF.